Included here is one T cell receptor beta chain sequence, with context. Its antigen is unidentified. The CDR3 covers 16 residues. V gave up 7 bases and J gave up 1 base; unmatched junction bases: 6. Looked up from germline, CDR1 is LNHDA and CDR2 is SQIVND (reference sequence). This record comes from a study of beta chain features in type 1 diabetes. Every participating donor gave one draw, a heparinised blood sample averaging about 110 mL. All of the sorted populations showed purity greater than 95%. The investigators reverse transcribed all of the isolated RNA, so they sequenced expressed TCRB transcripts. Clones were read by immunoSEQ multiplex PCR, and TCRdb kept only the in-frame ones, dropping some. The sample has more than 250,000 clones; roughly 22% are singletons. Findings of the study overall: Reduced insertions and increased deletions marked VDJ junctions in type 1 diabetes patients. Within each of all four CD4+ subsets, Type 1 diabetes patients had TCRB CDR3s that were moderately but significantly shorter.

The source material was naive CD4+ T cells from blood. This TCR was sampled from a woman in her forties with type 1 diabetes. V usage is TRBV19 and J usage is TRBJ2-1; 11 positions match TRBD2. The DNA for the CDR3 is TGTGCCAGTATGATTAGCGGGAGGGTGTCCTACAATGAGCAGTTCTTC. Amino acids: CASMISGRVSYNEQFF.